This TCR beta chain was captured in a study of blood T cell repertoires in COVID-19. Whole-study context: Italy, Spain and the United States were the sources of the convalescent and acute COVID-19 samples. Sources were T cells, B-cell-depleted T cells, or PBMCs; the material itself was cDNA or gDNA.

Trimming stripped 4 bases from V and 5 bases from J, with 6 bases between. This CDR3 has 11 amino acids. CDR1 and CDR2 from the germline V gene are LGHDT and YNNKEL (reference sequence). In the authors' workflow: Using reference gene primer amplification, nucleated cell counts were estimated. Libraries were prepared by immunoSEQ multiplex PCR; TCRdb keeps only in-frame clonotypes and omits some of them. D and trimming come from the DNA, and the V and J calls and clone size come from that table. Altogether about 130,000 clones are present, about 86% being singletons, with the ten largest covering 3% to 3.5%.

Sequencing used peripheral blood. The chain has TRBV3-1 (or the pseudogene TRBV3-2) and TRBJ2-7; no clear D gene. This TCR derives from a woman of 80 years or more with acute or convalescent COVID-19. The CDR3 nucleotides are TGTGCCAGCAGCCGCAGCGACGAGCAGTACTTC. It translates to CASSRSDEQYF.